This T cell receptor (beta chain) was found in a study of cytomegalovirus exposure and HLA in healthy donors. Germline CDR1 SNHLY, CDR2 FYNNEI. The trim removed 2 bases at V and 8 bases at J, leaving 10 bases unmatched. The CDR3 spans 15 residues. TCRdb's table, derived via immunoSEQ multiplex PCR, lists solely in-frame clones and lacks some. The sample records 300,000 to 400,000 clones, roughly 89% being singletons. Material: PBMCs. This receptor was taken from a woman under 30 in good health and CMV-seronegative. The V and J genes are TRBV2 and TRBJ1-2; 8 bases fit TRBD1. Written as DNA, the CDR3 is TGTGCCAGCAGTGAACTGGACAGGGATATGATGGGCTACACCTTC. It encodes CASSELDRDMMGYTF.